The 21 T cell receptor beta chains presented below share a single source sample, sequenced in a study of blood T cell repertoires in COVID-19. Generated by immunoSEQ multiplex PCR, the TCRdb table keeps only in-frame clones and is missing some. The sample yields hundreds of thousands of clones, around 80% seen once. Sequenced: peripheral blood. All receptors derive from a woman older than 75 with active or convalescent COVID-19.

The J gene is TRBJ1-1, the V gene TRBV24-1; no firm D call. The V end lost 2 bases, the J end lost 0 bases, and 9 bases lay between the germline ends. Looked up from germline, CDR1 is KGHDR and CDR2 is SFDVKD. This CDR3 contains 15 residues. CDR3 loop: CATSDSRRMNTEAFF. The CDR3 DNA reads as TGTGCCACCAGTGATTCCCGGAGAATGAACACTGAAGCTTTCTTT.

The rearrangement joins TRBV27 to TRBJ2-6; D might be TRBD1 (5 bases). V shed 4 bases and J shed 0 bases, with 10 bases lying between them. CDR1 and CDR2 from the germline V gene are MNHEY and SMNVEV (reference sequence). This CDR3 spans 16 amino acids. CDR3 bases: TGTGCCAGCAGTTGGAACAGGCCCTCTGGGGCCAACGTCCTGACTTTC. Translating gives CASSWNRPSGANVLTF.

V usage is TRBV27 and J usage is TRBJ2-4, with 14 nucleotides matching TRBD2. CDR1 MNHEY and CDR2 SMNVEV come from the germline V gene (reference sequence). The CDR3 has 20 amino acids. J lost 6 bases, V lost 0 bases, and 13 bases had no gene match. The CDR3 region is CASSLSLRGLAGERGNIQYF. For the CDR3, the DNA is TGTGCCAGCAGTTTATCGTTACGGGGACTAGCGGGAGAAAGGGGAAACATTCAGTACTTC.

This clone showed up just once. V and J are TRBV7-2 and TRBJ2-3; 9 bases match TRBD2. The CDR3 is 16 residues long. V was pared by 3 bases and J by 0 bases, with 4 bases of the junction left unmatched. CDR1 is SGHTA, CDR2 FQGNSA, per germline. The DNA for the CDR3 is TGTGCCAGCAGCTTCACTAGCGGGCGTAGCACAGATACGCAGTATTTT. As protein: CASSFTSGRSTDTQYF.

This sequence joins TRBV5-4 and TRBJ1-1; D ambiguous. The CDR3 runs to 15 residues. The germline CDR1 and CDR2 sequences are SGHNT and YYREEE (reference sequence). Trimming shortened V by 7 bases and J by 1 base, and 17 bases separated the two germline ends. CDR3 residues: CASGHGLPSNTEAFF. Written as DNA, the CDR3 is TGTGCCAGCGGCCACGGACTACCCTCGAACACTGAAGCTTTCTTT.

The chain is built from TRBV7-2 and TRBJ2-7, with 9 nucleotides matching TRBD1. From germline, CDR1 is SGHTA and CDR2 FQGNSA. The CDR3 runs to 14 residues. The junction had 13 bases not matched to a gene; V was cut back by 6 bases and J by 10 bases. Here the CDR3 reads CASRGLGQGRDQYF. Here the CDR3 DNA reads TGTGCCAGCAGGGGCCTGGGACAGGGACGTGATCAGTACTTC.

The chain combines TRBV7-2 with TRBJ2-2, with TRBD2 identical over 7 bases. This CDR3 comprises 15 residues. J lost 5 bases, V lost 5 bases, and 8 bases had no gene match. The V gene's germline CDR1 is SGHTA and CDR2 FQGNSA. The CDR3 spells CASSQQGLSTGELFF. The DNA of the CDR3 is TGTGCCAGCAGCCAGCAGGGACTATCTACCGGGGAGCTGTTTTTT.

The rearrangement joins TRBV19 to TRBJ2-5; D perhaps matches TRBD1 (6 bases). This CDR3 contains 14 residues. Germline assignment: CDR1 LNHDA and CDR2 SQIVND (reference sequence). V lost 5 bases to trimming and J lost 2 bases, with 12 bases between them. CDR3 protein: CASSGWTAQETQYF. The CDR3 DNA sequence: TGTGCCAGTAGTGGTTGGACAGCGCAAGAGACCCAGTACTTC.

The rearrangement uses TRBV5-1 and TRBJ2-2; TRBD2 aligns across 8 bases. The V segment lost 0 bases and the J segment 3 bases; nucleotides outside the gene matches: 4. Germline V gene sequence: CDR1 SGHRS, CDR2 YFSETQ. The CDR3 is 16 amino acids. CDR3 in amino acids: CASSLVVAGHTGELFF. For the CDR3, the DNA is TGCGCCAGCAGCTTGGTGGTAGCGGGACACACCGGGGAGCTGTTTTTT. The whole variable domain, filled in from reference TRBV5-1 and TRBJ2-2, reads KAGVTQTPRYLIKTRGQQVTLSCSPISGHRSVSWYQQTPGQGLQFLFEYFSETQRNKGNFPGRFSGRQFSNSRSEMNVSTLELGDSALYLCASSLVVAGHTGELFFGEGSRLTVL.

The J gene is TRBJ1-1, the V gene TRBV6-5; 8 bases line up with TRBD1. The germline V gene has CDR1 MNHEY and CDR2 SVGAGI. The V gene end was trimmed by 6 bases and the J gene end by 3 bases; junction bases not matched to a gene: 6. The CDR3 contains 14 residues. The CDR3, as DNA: TGTGCCAGCAGCCGCGGACAGGGAGACACTGAAGCTTTCTTT. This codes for CASSRGQGDTEAFF.

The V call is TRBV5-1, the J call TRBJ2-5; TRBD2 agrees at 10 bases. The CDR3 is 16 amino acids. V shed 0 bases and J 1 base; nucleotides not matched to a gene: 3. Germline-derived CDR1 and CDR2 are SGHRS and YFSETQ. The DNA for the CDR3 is TGCGCCAGCAGCTTGGGATCTAGCGGGGGCCAAGAGACCCAGTACTTC. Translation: CASSLGSSGGQETQYF.

CDR3 in amino acids: CASSSQGDVFEKLFF. Written as DNA, the CDR3 is TGTGCCAGCAGTTCTCAGGGGGACGTATTTGAAAAACTGTTTTTT. V is TRBV13 and J is TRBJ1-4, with 7 bases that match TRBD1. CDR3 size: 15 residues. The germline V gene encodes CDR1 PRHDT and CDR2 FYEKMQ (reference sequence). Unmatched junction bases numbered 11, after V lost 6 bases and J lost 7 bases. Looking up the rest from reference TRBV13 and TRBJ1-4 gives the full variable domain: AAGVIQSPRHLIKEKRETATLKCYPIPRHDTVYWYQQGPGQDPQFLISFYEKMQSDKGSIPDRFSAQQFSDYHSELNMSSLELGDSALYFCASSSQGDVFEKLFFGSGTQLSVL.

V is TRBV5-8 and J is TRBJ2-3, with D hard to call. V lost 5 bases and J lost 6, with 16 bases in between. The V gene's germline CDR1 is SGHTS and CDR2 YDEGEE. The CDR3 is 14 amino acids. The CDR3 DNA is TGTGCCAGCAGTTCGGAGCCATTTAGGGATACGCAGTATTTT. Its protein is CASSSEPFRDTQYF.

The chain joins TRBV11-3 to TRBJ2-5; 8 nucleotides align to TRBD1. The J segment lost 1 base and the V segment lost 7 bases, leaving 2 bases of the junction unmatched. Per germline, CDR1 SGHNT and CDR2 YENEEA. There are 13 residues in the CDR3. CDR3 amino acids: CASTGTGQETQYF. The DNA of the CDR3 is TGTGCCAGCACCGGGACAGGCCAAGAGACCCAGTACTTC.

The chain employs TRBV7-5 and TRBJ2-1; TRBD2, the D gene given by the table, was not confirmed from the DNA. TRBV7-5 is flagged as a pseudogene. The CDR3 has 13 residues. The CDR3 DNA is TGTGCCAGAAGCGCTAGCGGCTACAATGAGCAGTTCTTC. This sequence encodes CARSASGYNEQFF.

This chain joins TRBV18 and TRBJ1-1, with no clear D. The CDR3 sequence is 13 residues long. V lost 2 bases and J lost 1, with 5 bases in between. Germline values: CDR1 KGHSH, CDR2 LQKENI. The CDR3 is CASSPDSNTEAFF. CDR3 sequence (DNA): TGTGCCAGCTCACCAGACTCGAACACTGAAGCTTTCTTT.

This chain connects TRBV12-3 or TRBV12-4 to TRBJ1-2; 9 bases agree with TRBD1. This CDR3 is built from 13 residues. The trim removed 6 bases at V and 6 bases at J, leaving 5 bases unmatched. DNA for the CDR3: TGTGCCAGCAGCACAGGGGGCTGGGATGGCTACACCTTC. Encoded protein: CASSTGGWDGYTF.

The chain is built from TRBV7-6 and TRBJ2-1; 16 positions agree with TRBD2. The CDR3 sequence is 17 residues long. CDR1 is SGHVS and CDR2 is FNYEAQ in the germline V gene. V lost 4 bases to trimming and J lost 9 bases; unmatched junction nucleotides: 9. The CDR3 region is CASSYGGTSGRASEQFF. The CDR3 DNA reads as TGTGCCAGCAGCTACGGGGGGACTAGCGGGAGGGCCTCTGAGCAGTTCTTC. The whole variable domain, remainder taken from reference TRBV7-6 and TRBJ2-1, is GAGVSQSPRYKVTKRGQDVALRCDPISGHVSLYWYRQALGQGPEFLTYFNYEAQQDKSGLPNDRFSAERPEGSISTLTIQRTEQRDSAMYRCASSYGGTSGRASEQFFGPGTRLTVL.

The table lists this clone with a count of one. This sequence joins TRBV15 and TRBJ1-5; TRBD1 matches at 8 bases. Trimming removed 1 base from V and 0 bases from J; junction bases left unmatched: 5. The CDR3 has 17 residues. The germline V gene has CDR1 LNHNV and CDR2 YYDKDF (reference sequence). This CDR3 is CATSRVPGQASNQPQHF. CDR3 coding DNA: TGTGCCACCAGCAGAGTTCCGGGACAGGCTAGCAATCAGCCCCAGCATTTT.

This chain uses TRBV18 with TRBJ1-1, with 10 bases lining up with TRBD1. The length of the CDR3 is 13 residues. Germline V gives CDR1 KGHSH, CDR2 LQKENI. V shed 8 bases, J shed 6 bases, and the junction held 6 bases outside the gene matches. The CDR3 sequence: CASERDRGPEAFF. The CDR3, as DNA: TGTGCCAGCGAAAGGGACAGGGGCCCTGAAGCTTTCTTT.

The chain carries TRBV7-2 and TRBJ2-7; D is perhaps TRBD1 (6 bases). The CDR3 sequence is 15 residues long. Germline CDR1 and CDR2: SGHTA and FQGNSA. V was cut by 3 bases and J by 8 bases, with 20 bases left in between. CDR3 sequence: CASSLDRQARVKQYF. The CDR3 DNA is TGTGCCAGCAGCTTGGACCGACAGGCGCGGGTGAAGCAGTACTTC.